In this sample, the clone carrying this TCR beta chain turned up many times. What it binds is unknown. The source of the sample is a study of regulatory T cells in long-lasting Graves disease. Study-level points and caveats: Researchers reported studying only peripheral blood, not thyroid tissue. Comparison showed that persistent patients shared more public clonotypes (about 2,600) than new patients (966). Less diverse TCR repertoires were seen in persistent Graves' patients than in newly diagnosed ones.

Both iRepertoire HTBI primers and Arm-PCR of CDR3 regions were used to build the TCR beta libraries. In the study's own analysis: Sequenced samples collectively carried roughly 60 TRBV and 15 or so TRBJ segments. Each CDR3 protein is one row after TCRdb ran MiXCR on the multiplex PCR reads. The V and J calls here are based on TCRdb, not the publication. The sample lists 400,000 to 550,000 distinct CDR3 sequences, just under 15% occurring once. The CDR3 is made up of 15 amino acids. V trimming: 8 bases; J trimming: 5 bases; junction bases outside the gene matches: 5. CDR1 and CDR2 (germline): MNHNS, SASEGT. The time point was: newly diagnosed GD, antithyroid drugs for less than 3 months. From RNA extracted from PBMCs, the TCR library was made. The same sample was also studied in work on T cells in Graves' hyperthyroidism and ophthalmopathy.

This sample comprised peripheral blood mononuclear cells (PBMCs), obtained at new diagnosis, from a patient treated with antithyroid drugs. The clonotype comes from a woman in her twenties or thirties with Graves disease. V and J are TRBV6-1 and TRBJ2-1; 14 bases match TRBD2. The CDR3 region is CASSPTSGGDNEQFF. CDR3 nucleotides: TGTGCCAGCTCCCCGACTAGCGGGGGGGACAATGAGCAGTTCTTC.